The following is a T cell receptor (beta chain) sequence with its context. This clone's antigen is unknown. The sample holds no much larger clone one base away, and base qualities are not on file. Ends trimmed: V by 6 bases, J by 2 bases; bases unmatched to a gene: 5. As encoded in the germline V gene, CDR1 is ENHRY while CDR2 is SYGVKD. The CDR3, from cysteine to phenylalanine, totals 14 residues. Only the CDR3 DNA is retained, 42 bases long and in frame from the first base. Libraries came from the immunoSEQ multiplex PCR assay. A mixture of 60 forward primers for TCR Vbeta segments and 13 reverse primers for TCR Jbeta segments was used in the multiplex PCR. Amplification of the CDR3 region of rearranged TCR beta genes was performed with a multiplex PCR assay on genomic DNA. The amplified TCR beta libraries were sequenced on the Illumina HiSeq System as 87-base-pair reads. The paper's processing steps were these. In a later analysis, tens of millions of unique TCR beta chains were counted across the 650 to 700 repertoires, and around 11 million of these chains were shared by at least two donors. Raw reads were error-corrected and collapsed into unique sequences with a nearest-neighbor algorithm that merged closely related sequences to remove PCR and sequencing errors. Alignment of CDR3 sequences to IMGT reference sequences was used to assign V, D and J gene segments. Each retained sequence needed at least a six-nucleotide match to both a V gene segment and a J gene segment. Rearrangements were called productive when the CDR3 lacked stop codons and stayed in frame with V and J; all others were non-productive. CDR3 was defined according to IMGT convention as the region running from the second conserved V-encoded cysteine to the conserved J-encoded phenylalanine. The earlier analysis of about 560 of the donors excluded any sequence lacking an unambiguous match to a single V gene segment. In an earlier analysis of several hundred of the donors, a V segment was called functional when productive rearrangements were above 56.7%, and segregating when the standard deviation between donors exceeded 5%. A statistical classification framework was developed to diagnose cytomegalovirus status using the catalog of TCR beta chain sequences. In a later analysis, TCR nucleotide sequences were compared against IMGT/GENE-DB human TR gene sequences so that V and J genes could be assigned. In a later analysis, CDR3 sequences and most-parsimonious VDJ recombination scenarios were assigned using the TCRdist pipeline. A later analysis defined each TCR beta chain by its CDR3 amino acid sequence plus V-gene family, and excluded reads lacking a unique V-gene family. A later analysis removed 600 or so highly shared, low-generation-probability nucleotide sequences to deal with suspected cross-contamination and a sequencing artifact. In a later analysis, a clonal expansion index for each public chain was calculated from normalized within-repertoire ranks of inferred template counts. Generation probabilities in a later analysis came from a VDJ recombination model fitted to out-of-frame rearrangements, and those results were checked against IGoR. In a later analysis, TCR-TCR, TCR-HLA and TCR-CMV co-occurrence was scored with hypergeometric tests, and a repertoire-size bias correction was applied to TCR pairs. False discovery rates were estimated in a later analysis by permuting HLA or CMV assignments 20 times. In a later analysis, co-occurring TCRs were grouped with DBSCAN, and TCRdist sequence similarity was added when clustering was performed within HLA-allele-positive subsets. Co-occurrence clustering excluded repertoires with fewer than 30,000 or more than 120,000 public chains, plus five with anomalous nucleotide sharing. As stored in TCRdb, this immuneACCESS dataset retains in-frame rearrangements with V and J assigned. A fraction of the clones does not appear; measured against another copy, unresolved V genes explain less than half of the discrepancy, and the remainder lacks a known reason. V and J calls and clone size come straight from that table; D and trimming were deduced from the DNA. Across this sample there are about 120,000 clones, with roughly 70% seen only once. Roughly 8% of the sample is taken by the ten largest.

This specimen comes from a study of cytomegalovirus exposure and HLA in healthy donors (dated by TCRdb to about 2017). Regarding the complete study: An earlier analysis of some 600 of the donors reported 250 to 350 Gb of sequence data and 117 million unique TCR beta sequences obtained from roughly 170 million T cells. Every repertoire in the discovery cohort had been generated on one and the same sequencing platform. Typing coverage varied by locus: roughly 620-640 donors for A, B, C, DRB1 and DQB1; 500 to 550 for DQA1; more than 600 for DPA1; roughly 450 for DPB1. Four to six DR-DQ haplotypes were handled as single units for association and clustering, since linkage in the cohort was strong. Approximately 300 gigabases of sequencing data and approximately 91 million unique TCR sequences made up an early release that covered some 640 HLA-typed donors. HLA typing covered class I and class II loci at four-digit resolution. A separate validation cohort of more than 100 different subjects was used in addition to the approximately 610-subject first cohort. Among the 398 genotyped donors, roughly 80% belonged to the genetic ancestry cluster associated with self-reported Caucasian donors. A later analysis re-examined previously published TCR beta repertoires from over 500 donors and added high-resolution HLA genotyping to investigate patterns of TCR occurrence. To predict cytomegalovirus infection status, the study brought together high-throughput TCR immunosequencing, statistical association of individual TCRs with disease status, and machine learning. Donor age, sex, ethnicity and CMV serostatus were collected together with the repertoire data. The later analysis used no new phenotypic data to find candidate immune exposures, relying instead on TCR beta sequences and their occurrence across donors. The aim of the study was to test whether cataloging public T cell receptors could identify signatures of past pathogen exposure. Among roughly 400 genotyped donors of the cohort, an average of approximately 240,000 unique TCR beta nucleotide sequences was sequenced per donor, of which about 19% were non-productive. A later genetic analysis took genome-wide SNP genotypes for about 55% of the 666 donors and used that subset as a discovery cohort. Using immunosequencing, the study profiled T cell repertoires from fewer than 850 subjects and related those repertoires to cytomegalovirus serostatus. To decide whether each TCR beta V gene segment behaved as functional or pseudogenic, an earlier analysis of some 600 of the donors relied on high-throughput TCR beta sequencing.

The cohort consisted of fewer than 700 healthy bone marrow donors. Cohort members were all nominally healthy when sampled, although unrecorded immune exposures were likely present. The donor was CMV seropositive and belonged to the group of about 290 seropositive cohort members. A peripheral blood sample was provided by each donor, and peripheral blood mononuclear cells were used for TCR beta sequencing. Genomic DNA was extracted from the blood cell samples with the Qiagen DNeasy Blood Extraction Kit. The study at large found these results: In a later genetic analysis, a missense DCLRE1C variant was associated with V-gene and J-gene trimming of TCR beta chains, and the association was replicated in an independent cohort. Linkage disequilibrium might explain the correlated functional status among segregating V segments, but an unknown experimental factor could not be ruled out. A group of highly shared sequence variants was considered likely to be a technical artifact of the sequencing pipeline. The study gave a list of more than 150 TCR beta chains associated with cytomegalovirus. In a later analysis, the rate of TCR association differed among HLA loci, with DRB1 alleles having the most associated TCRs and HLA-C alleles having the fewest. In vitro tests confirmed that a few of the cytomegalovirus-associated TCR beta chains recognize cytomegalovirus antigens. A later genetic analysis reported fewer N-insertions in productive TCRs among donors in an Asian-associated ancestry cluster than the roughly 700-donor mean. When HLA alleles, especially DR and DQ, strongly co-occurred, attributing TCR associations to individual alleles was difficult. In this cohort, only TCR beta chains were sequenced, and detectable features were limited by the absence of alpha or paired-chain data. A further reported finding was that TCR beta sequences accurately predicted the HLA-A and HLA-B alleles for most subjects in the first cohort. Broadly in line with IMGT annotations, most TCR beta V segments showed up in productive rearrangements about 87% or about 30% of the time in an earlier analysis of several hundred of the donors. Compared with equally common non-associated chains, HLA-associated TCR beta chains in a later analysis were more clonally expanded and had lower generation probabilities. Several of the top co-occurrence clusters appeared to be linked to parvovirus B19, influenza, CMV and Epstein-Barr virus, according to a later analysis. The classifier was reported to diagnose cytomegalovirus status with high specificity and sensitivity in both the original and validation cohorts. The authors suggested that the approach could potentially be generalized to other disease states and immunological phenotypes. The presence/absence analyses assumed that sequencing depth was roughly uniform across donors, and that assumption may not be true. Across donors, most TCR sequences were observed very rarely, whereas some public TCRs were present in many individuals. Approximately 18 rarely observed V segments, including chromosome 9 orphons, were excluded from the earlier analysis of almost 600 of the donors because counts were too low. The 87-base-pair reads could not distinguish some IMGT-functional V segments, including TRBV6-2 and TRBV6-3, so those segments were excluded. Specific HLA alleles were associated with some 15,000 TCR beta sequences at a false discovery rate of 0.05 in a later analysis. A later analysis found that most CMV-associated TCR beta chains appeared HLA-restricted, with HLA associations seemingly driven largely by CMV exposure. The only immune exposure information available for the cohort was CMV serostatus. Because HLA typing was unavailable for some donors at each locus, only the typed subset was used in association tests.

This clonotype was obtained from a man aged 18-30 years in good health and CMV-seropositive. The chain joins TRBV10-3 to TRBJ2-3, with 7 bases aligning to TRBD1. The sample taken for sequencing was PBMCs. The CDR3 region: CAIRGDRNTDTQYF. The DNA is as follows: TGTGCCATCAGGGGGGACAGAAACACAGATACGCAGTATTTT.